This TCR beta chain was recovered during a study of response to subunit inactivated influenza vaccine. Study findings and constraints: Authors suggested each seasonal flu vaccination may recruit only limited numbers of new T cells.

In regard to this clonotype: As yet, its antigen is unknown.

TCRdb used MiXCR to reprocess the RT-PCR reads, holding one entry per CDR3 protein. The sample lists around 170,000 distinct CDR3 sequences; approximately 11% were seen once. The sample here was CD8+ T cells sorted from PBMCs, taken roughly 24 months after vaccination. The receptor comes from a man aged 50 to 75 who received an inactivated influenza vaccine.

The CDR3 loop is CASSQIQGEMYEQYF. CDR3 nucleotides: TGCGCCAGCAGCCAGATACAGGGGGAGATGTACGAGCAGTACTTC. The chain has TRBV4-1 and TRBJ2-7, with 8 bases lining up with TRBD1. Trimming at V came to 3 bases and at J to 4 bases, leaving 8 bases not matched to a gene. This CDR3 is built from 15 residues. The germline CDR1 and CDR2 sequences are MGHRA and YSYEKL.